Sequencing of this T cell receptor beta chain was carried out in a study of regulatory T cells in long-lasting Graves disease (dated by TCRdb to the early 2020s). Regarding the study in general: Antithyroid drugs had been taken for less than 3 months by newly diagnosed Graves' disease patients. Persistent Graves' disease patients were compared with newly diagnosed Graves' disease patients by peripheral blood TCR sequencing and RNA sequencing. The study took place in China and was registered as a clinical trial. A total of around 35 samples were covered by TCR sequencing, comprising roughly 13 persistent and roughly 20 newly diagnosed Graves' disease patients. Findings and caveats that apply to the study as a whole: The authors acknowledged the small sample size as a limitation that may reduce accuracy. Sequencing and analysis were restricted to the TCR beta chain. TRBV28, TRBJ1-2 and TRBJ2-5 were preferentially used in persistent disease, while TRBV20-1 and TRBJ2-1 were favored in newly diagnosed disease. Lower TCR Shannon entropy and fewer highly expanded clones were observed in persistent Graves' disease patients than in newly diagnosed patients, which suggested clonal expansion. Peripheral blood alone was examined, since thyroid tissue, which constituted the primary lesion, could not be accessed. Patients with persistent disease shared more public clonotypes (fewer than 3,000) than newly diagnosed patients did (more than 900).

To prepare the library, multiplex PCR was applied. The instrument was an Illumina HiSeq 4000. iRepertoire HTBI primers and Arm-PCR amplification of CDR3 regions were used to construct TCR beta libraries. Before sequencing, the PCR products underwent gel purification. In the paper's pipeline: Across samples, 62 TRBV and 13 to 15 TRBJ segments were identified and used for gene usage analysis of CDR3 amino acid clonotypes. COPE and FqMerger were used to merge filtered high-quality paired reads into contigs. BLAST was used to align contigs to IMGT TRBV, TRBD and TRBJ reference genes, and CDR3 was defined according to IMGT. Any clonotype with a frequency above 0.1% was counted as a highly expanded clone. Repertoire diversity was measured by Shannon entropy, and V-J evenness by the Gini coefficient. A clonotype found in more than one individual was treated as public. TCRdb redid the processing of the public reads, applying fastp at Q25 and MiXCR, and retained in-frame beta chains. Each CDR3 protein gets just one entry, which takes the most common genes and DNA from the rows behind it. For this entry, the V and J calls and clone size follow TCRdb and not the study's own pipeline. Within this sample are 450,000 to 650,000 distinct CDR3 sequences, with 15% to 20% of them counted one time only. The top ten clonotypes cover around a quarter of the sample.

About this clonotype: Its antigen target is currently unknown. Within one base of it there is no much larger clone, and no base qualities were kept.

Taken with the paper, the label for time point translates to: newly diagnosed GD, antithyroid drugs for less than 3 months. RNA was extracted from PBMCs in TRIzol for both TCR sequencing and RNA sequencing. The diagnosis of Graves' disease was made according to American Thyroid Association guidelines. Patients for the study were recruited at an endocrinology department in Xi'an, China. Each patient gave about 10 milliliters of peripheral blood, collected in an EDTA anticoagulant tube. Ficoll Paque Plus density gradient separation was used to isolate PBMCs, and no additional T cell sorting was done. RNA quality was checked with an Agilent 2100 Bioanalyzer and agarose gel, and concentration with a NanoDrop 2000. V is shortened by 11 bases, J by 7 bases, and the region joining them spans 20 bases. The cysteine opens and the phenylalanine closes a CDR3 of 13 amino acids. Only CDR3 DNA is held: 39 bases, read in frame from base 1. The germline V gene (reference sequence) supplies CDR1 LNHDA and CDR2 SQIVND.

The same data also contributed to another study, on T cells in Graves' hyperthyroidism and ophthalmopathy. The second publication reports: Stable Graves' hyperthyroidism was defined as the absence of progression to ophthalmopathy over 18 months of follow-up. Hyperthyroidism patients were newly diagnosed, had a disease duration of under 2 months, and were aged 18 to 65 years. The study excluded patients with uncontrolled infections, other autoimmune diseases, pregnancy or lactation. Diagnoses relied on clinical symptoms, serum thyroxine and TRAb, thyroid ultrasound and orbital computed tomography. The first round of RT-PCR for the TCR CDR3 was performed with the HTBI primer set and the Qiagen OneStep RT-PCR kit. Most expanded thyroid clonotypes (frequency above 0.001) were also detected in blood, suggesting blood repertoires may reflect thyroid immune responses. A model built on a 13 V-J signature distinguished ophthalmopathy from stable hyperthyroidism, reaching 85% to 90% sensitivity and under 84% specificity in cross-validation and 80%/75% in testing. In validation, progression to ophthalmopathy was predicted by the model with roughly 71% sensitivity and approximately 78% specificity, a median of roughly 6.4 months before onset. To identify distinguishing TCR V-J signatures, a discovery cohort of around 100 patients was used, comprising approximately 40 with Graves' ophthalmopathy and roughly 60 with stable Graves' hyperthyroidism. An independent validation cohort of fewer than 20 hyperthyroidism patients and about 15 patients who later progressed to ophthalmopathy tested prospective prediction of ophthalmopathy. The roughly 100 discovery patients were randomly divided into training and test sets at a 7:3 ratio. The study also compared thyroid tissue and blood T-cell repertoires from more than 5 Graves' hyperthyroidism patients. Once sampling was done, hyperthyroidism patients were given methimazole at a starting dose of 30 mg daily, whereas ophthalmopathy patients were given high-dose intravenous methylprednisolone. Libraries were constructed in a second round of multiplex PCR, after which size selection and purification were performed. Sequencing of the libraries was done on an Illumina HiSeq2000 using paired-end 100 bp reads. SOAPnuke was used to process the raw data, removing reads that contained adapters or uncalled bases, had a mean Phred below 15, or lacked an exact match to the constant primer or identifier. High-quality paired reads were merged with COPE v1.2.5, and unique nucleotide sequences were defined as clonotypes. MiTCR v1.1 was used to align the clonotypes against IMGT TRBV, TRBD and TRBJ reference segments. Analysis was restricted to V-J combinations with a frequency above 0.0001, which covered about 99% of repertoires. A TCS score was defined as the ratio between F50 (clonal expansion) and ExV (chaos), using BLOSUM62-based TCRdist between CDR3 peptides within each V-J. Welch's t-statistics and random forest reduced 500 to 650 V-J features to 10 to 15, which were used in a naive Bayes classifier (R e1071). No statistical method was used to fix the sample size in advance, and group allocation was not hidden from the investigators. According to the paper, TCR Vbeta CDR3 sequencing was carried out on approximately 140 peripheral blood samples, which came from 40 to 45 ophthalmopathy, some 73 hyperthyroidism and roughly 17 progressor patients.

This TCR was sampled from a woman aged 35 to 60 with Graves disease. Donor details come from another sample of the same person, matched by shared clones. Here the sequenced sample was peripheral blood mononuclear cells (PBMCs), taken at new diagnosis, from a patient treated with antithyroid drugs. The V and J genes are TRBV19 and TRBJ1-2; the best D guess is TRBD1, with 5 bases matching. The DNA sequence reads TGTGCCTCCATCAAGAGAGGGGAAGCTGGCTACACCTTC. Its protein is CASIKRGEAGYTF. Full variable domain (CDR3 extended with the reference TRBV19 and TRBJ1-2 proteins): DGGITQSPKYLFRKEGQNVTLSCEQNLNHDAMYWYRQDPGQGLRLIYYSQIVNDFQKGDIAEGYSVSREKKESFPLTVTSAQKNPTAFYLCASIKRGEAGYTFGSGTRLTVV.